Listed here are 6 T cell receptor beta chains from one sample, sequenced in a study of molecular identifiers for immune sequencing clone quantification. TCRdb re-called the PCR reads through MiXCR, storing one row per CDR3 protein. Seen here are fewer than 100,000 distinct CDR3 sequences, roughly 21% observed once, and the top ten hold roughly 1%. Sequenced input: naive CD8+ T cells from blood, with Jurkat cell RNA spiked in. Subset here: FACS-sorted CD8+CD4-CCR7+CD45RA+ naive T cells. These receptors were collected from a human donor in good health. Some libraries in this study had Jurkat cell RNA spiked in.

The chain carries TRBV20-1 and TRBJ2-1; D gene ambiguous. Germline CDR1 is DFQATT and CDR2 is SNEGSKA (reference sequence). The ends were cut back, 4 bases at V and 9 bases at J, with 25 bases in the middle. This CDR3 has 16 amino acids. The CDR3 bases are TGCAGTGCTATAAACTCGGGCCACATTGGGGTTGCTGAGCAGTTCTTC. Residues: CSAINSGHIGVAEQFF.

Ten or more counts support this clonotype. V usage is TRBV28 and J usage is TRBJ2-1, with no clear D. CDR3 length equals 15 residues. Per the germline V gene, CDR1 is MDHEN and CDR2 is SYDVKM. V shed 1 base and J shed 2 bases, with 9 bases lying between them. In nucleotides, the CDR3 is TGTGCCAGCAGTTTATTTACAGAGGCCTACAATGAGCAGTTCTTC. Translating it yields CASSLFTEAYNEQFF.

CDR3 DNA: TGTGCCAGCAGTTATTCACCGCCGAACACTGAAGCTTTCTTT. This codes for CASSYSPPNTEAFF. The chain employs TRBV6-2 or TRBV6-3 and TRBJ1-1; D remains ambiguous. The CDR3 is 14 residues long. Between the trimmed V and J ends, which lost 3 bases and 1 base, there was a span of 9 bases. The germline V gene has CDR1 MNHEY and CDR2 SVGEGT.

The rearrangement links TRBV27 to TRBJ2-7, with a weak D call TRBD2 (5 bases). Germline assignment: CDR1 MNHEY and CDR2 SMNVEV (reference sequence). V lost 0 bases and J lost 6, with 12 bases in between. CDR3 length: 14 amino acids. In DNA form, the CDR3 reads TGTGCCAGCAGTTTATCGGCCACAGAGGGCGAGCAGTACTTC. It encodes CASSLSATEGEQYF.

Ten or more counts support this clonotype. The rearrangement links TRBV6-5 to TRBJ2-7; no clear D. Germline-derived CDR1 and CDR2 are MNHEY and SVGAGI. The CDR3 has 13 amino acids. Trimming removed 2 bases at V and 7 bases at J, with 12 bases between. This CDR3 reads CASSYQPSSEQYF. DNA for the CDR3: TGTGCCAGCAGTTACCAGCCGTCCTCGGAGCAGTACTTC.

CDR3 in DNA: TGTGCCAGCAGCGCCAAGTACTATGGCTACACCTTC. Its protein is CASSAKYYGYTF. V is TRBV13 and J is TRBJ1-2; D call uncertain. The CDR3 runs 12 residues. CDR1 PRHDT and CDR2 FYEKMQ come from the germline V gene (reference sequence). The V end was cut by 5 bases, the J end by 3 bases, with 7 bases between.